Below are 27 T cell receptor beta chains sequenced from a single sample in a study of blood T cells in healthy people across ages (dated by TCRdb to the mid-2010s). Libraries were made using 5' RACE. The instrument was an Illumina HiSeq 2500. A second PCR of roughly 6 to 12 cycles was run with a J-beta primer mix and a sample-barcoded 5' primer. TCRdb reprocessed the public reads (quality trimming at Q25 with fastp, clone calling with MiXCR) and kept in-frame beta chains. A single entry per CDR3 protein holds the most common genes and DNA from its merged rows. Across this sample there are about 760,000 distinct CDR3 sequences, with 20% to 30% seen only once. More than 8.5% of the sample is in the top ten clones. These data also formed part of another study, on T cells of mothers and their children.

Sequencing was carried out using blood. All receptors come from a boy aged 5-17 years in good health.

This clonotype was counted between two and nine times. The CDR3 protein is CASGSTRDATNEKLFF. The CDR3 DNA follows: TGTGCTAGTGGTTCTACTAGGGATGCAACTAATGAAAAACTGTTTTTT. The chain recombines TRBV12-5 with TRBJ1-4; D is unclear. V lost 4 bases and J 0 bases, leaving 12 bases between the germline ends. CDR1 LGHNT and CDR2 FRNRAP come from the germline V gene. The CDR3 has 16 amino acids.

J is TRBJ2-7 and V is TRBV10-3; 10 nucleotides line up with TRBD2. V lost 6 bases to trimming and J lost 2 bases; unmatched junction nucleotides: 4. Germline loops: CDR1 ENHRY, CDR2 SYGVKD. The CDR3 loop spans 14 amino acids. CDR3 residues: CAISASGSTYEQYF. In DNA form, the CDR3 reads TGTGCCATCAGCGCTAGCGGGAGCACCTACGAGCAGTACTTC.

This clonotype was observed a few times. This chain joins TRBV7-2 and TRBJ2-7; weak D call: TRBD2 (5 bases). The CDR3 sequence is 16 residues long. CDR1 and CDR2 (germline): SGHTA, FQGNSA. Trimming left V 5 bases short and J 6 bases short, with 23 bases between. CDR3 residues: CASSRTEAGLYAEQYF. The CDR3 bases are TGTGCCAGCAGCCGCACGGAGGCAGGATTGTATGCCGAGCAGTACTTC.

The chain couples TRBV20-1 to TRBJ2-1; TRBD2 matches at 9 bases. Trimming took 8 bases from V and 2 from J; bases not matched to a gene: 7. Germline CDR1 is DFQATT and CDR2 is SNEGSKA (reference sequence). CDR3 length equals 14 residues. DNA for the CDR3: TGCAGTACAAGTAGCGGGAGTCCCTACAATGAGCAGTTCTTC. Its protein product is CSTSSGSPYNEQFF.

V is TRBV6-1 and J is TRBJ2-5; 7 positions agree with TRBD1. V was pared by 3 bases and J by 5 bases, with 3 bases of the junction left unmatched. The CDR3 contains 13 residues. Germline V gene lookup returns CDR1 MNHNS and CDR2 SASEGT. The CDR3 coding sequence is TGTGCCAGCAGTGAGGTCAGGGGGGAGACCCAGTACTTC. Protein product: CASSEVRGETQYF.

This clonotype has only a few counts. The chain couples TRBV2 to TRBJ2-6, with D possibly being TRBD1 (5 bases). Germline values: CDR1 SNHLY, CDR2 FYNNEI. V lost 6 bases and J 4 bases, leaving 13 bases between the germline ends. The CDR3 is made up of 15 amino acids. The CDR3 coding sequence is TGTGCCAGCAGACAGGACGGGTTAGGGGCCAACGTCCTGACTTTC. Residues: CASRQDGLGANVLTF.

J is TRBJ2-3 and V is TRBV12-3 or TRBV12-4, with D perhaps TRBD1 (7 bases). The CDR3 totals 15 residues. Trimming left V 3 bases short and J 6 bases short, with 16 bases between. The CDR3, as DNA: TGTGCCAGCAGTTTTTGGTCAGGGGGGACGGATACGCAGTATTTT. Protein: CASSFWSGGTDTQYF.

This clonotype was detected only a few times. CDR3 amino acids: CASSFYQDIYNEQFF. The DNA for the CDR3 is TGTGCCAGCAGTTTTTATCAGGACATATACAATGAGCAGTTCTTC. The V and J genes are TRBV27 and TRBJ2-1; the D gene is possibly TRBD1 (5 bases). This CDR3 contains 15 residues. Per the germline V gene, CDR1 is MNHEY and CDR2 is SMNVEV (reference sequence). Trimming took 3 bases from V and 4 from J, leaving 13 bases between them.

CDR3 sequence reads: CSVHLGGTNTGELFF. The CDR3 coding sequence is TGCAGCGTCCACCTGGGGGGGACGAACACCGGGGAGCTGTTTTTT. This chain uses TRBV29-1 with TRBJ2-2; 7 bases line up with TRBD2. CDR3 size: 15 residues. The germline V gene has CDR1 SQVTM and CDR2 ANQGSEA. Losses at the gene ends were 6 bases for V and 0 bases for J; bases not matched to a gene: 7.

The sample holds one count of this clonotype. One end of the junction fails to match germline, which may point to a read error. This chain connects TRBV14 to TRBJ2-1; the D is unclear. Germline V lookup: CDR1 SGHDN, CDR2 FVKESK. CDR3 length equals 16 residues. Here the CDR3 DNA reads TGTGCCAGCAGTTACGACTCCATTTCTTCCTACAATAAGCAGTTCTTC. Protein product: CASSYDSISSYNKQFF.

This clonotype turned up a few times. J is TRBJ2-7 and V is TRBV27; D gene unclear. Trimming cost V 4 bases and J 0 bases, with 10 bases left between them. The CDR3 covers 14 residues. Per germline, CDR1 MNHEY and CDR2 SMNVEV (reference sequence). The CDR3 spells CASSSELSSYEQYF. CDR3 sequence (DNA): TGTGCCAGCAGTTCCGAGCTGTCCTCCTACGAGCAGTACTTC.

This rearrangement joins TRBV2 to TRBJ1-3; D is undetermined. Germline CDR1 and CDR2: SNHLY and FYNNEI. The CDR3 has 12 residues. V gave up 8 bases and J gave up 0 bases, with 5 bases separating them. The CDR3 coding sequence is TGTGCCAGCGGGTACTCTGGAAACACCATATATTTT. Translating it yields CASGYSGNTIYF.

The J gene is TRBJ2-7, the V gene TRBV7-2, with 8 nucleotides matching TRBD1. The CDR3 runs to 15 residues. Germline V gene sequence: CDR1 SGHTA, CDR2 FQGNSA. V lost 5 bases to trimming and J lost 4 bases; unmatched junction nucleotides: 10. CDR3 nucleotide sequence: TGTGCCAGCAGCCCCCGGACAGGGAGGTCGTACGAGCAGTACTTC. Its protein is CASSPRTGRSYEQYF.

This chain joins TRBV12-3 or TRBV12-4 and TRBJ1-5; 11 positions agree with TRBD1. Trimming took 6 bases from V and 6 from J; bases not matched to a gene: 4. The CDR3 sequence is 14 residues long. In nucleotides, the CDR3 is TGTGCCAGCAGGGGACAGGGGGAGGGTCAGCCCCAGCATTTT. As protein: CASRGQGEGQPQHF.

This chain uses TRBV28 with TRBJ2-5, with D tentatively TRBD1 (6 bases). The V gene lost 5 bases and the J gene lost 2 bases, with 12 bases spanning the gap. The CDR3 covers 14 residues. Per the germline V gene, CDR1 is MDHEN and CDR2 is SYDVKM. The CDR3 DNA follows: TGTGCCAGCAGTAGATACAGGGTGCAAGAGACCCAGTACTTC. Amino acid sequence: CASSRYRVQETQYF.

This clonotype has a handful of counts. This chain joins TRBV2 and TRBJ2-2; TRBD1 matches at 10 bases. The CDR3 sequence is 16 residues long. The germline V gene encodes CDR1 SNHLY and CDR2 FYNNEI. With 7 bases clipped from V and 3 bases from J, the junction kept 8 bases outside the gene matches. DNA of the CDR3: TGTGCCAGCATGGCGCGGACAGGGGGTTACACCGGGGAGCTGTTTTTT. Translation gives CASMARTGGYTGELFF.

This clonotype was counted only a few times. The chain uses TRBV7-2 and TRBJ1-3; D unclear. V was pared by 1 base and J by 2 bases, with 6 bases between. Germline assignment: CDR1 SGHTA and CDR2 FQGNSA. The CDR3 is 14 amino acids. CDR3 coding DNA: TGTGCCAGCAGCTTAGGATTGGCTGGAAACACCATATATTTT. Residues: CASSLGLAGNTIYF.

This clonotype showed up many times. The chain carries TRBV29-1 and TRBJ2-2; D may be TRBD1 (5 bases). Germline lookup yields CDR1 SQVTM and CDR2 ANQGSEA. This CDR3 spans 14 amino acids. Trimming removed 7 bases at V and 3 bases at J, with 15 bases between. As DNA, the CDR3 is TGCAGCGCAAGCACCAGGGAAGACACCGGGGAGCTGTTTTTT. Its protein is CSASTREDTGELFF.

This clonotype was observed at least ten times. This chain's CDR3 is CSALPPLITRAFF. DNA for the CDR3: TGCAGTGCCCTCCCCCCCCTCATTACCCGAGCTTTCTTT. V and J are TRBV20-1 and TRBJ1-1, with D hard to call. Germline lookup yields CDR1 DFQATT and CDR2 SNEGSKA (reference sequence). The length of the CDR3 is 13 residues. Trimming pared 6 bases from V and 10 bases from J, leaving 21 bases between.

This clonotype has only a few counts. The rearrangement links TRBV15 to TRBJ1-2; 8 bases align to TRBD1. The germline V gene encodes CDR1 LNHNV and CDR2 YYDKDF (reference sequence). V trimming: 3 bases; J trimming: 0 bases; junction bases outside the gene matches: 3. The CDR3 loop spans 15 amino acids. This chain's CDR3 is CATSSDRGTNYGYTF. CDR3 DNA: TGTGCCACCAGCAGCGACAGGGGAACTAACTATGGCTACACCTTC. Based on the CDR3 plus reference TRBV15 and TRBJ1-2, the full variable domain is DAMVIQNPRYQVTQFGKPVTLSCSQTLNHNVMYWYQQKSSQAPKLLFHYYDKDFNNEADTPDNFQSRRPNTSFCFLDIRSPGLGDTAMYLCATSSDRGTNYGYTFGSGTRLTVV.

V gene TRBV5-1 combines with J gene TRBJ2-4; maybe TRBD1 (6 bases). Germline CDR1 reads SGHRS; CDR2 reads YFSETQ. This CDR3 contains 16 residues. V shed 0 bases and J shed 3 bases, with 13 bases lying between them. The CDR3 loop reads CASSLADEGVKNIQYF. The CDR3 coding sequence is TGCGCCAGCAGCTTGGCGGATGAGGGGGTCAAAAACATTCAGTACTTC.

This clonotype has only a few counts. The CDR3 DNA is TGTGCCAGCAGACCAACGAGCAATAATTCACCCCTCCACTTT. Amino acid sequence: CASRPTSNNSPLHF. V gene TRBV12-3 or TRBV12-4 combines with J gene TRBJ1-6; D is uncertain. V was pared by 6 bases and J by 5 bases, with 11 bases between. This CDR3 is built from 14 residues.

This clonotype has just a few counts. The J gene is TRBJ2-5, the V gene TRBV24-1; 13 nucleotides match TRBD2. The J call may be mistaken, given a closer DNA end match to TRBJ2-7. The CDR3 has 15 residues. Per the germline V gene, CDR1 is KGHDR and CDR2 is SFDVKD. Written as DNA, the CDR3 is TGTGCCACCAGTGACGGACTAGCGGGAGCCTACGAGCAGTACTTC. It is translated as CATSDGLAGAYEQYF.

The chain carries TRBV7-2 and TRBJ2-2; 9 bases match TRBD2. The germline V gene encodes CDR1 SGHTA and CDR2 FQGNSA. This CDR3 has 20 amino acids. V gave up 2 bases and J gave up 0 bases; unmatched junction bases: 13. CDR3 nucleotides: TGTGCCAGCAGCTTAAGGGGCGGGGGACTAGCATTCGCGAACACCGGGGAGCTGTTTTTT. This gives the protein CASSLRGGGLAFANTGELFF.

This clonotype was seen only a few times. CDR3 amino acids: CASSQGGERETQYF. The CDR3, as DNA: TGTGCCAGCAGCCAAGGGGGGGAGAGAGAGACCCAGTACTTC. The chain couples TRBV4-2 to TRBJ2-5; D is possibly TRBD2 (6 bases). Germline values: CDR1 LGHNA, CDR2 YNFKEQ. V gave up 1 base and J gave up 4 bases, with 10 bases separating them. This CDR3 comprises 14 residues.

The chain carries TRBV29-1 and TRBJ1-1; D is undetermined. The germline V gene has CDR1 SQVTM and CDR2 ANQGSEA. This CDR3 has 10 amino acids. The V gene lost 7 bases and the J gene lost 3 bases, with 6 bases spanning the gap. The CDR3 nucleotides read TGCAGCGGCCAGCACACTGAAGCTTTCTTT. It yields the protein CSGQHTEAFF. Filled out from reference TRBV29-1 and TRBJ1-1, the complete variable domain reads SAVISQKPSRDICQRGTSLTIQCQVDSQVTMMFWYRQQPGQSLTLIATANQGSEATYESGFVIDKFPISRPNLTFSTLTVSNMSPEDSSIYLCSGQHTEAFFGQGTRLTVV.

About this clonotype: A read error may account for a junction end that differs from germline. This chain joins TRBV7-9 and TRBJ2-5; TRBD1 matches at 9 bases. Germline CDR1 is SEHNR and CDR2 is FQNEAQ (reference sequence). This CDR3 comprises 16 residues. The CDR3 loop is CASSWFHPTGGETQNF. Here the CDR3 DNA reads TGTGCCAGCAGCTGGTTCCACCCGACAGGGGGAGAGACCCAGAACTTC.